The 30 T cell receptor beta chains below all came from one sample that was sequenced in a study of blood T cell repertoires in COVID-19. The protocol was immunoSEQ multiplex PCR, while the TCRdb copy is restricted to in-frame clones and leaves out a portion. The data hold tens of thousands of clones, with 88% observed a single time. Source material: peripheral blood. Every receptor here comes from a man older than 75 with acute or convalescent COVID-19.

The chain links TRBV7-8 to TRBJ1-2, with 7 positions matching TRBD1. This CDR3 contains 14 residues. J lost 4 bases, V lost 5 bases, and 7 bases had no gene match. The V gene's germline CDR1 is SGHVS and CDR2 FQNEAQ. The CDR3 DNA sequence: TGTGCCAGCAGCCCGGTAACAGGGGTCTATGGCTACACCTTC. It yields the protein CASSPVTGVYGYTF.

This chain uses TRBV5-5 with TRBJ2-4, with 8 bases identical to TRBD1. V was clipped by 3 bases and J by 15 bases; unmatched bases: 11. CDR3 length equals 13 residues. CDR1 SGHKS and CDR2 YYEKEE come from the germline V gene (reference sequence). As DNA, the CDR3 is TGTGCCAGCAGCTCTGGACAGGGAATTGTTACGTACTTC. As protein: CASSSGQGIVTYF.

This chain joins TRBV5-1 and TRBJ2-7, with 7 bases lining up with TRBD2. Germline-derived CDR1 and CDR2 are SGHRS and YFSETQ. CDR3 length: 15 amino acids. J lost 3 bases, V lost 2 bases, and 8 bases had no gene match. The DNA for the CDR3 is TGCGCCAGCAGCTTCTCCGGGACTAAGGGCTACGAGCAGTACTTC. It codes for CASSFSGTKGYEQYF.

CDR3 sequence reads: CATSDFSYNYGYTF. CDR3 DNA sequence: TGTGCCACCAGTGATTTCAGTTATAACTATGGCTACACCTTC. This chain links TRBV24-1 with TRBJ1-2; D remains unclear. Trimming shortened V by 1 base and J by 1 base, and 6 bases separated the two germline ends. Germline CDR1 reads KGHDR; CDR2 reads SFDVKD. The CDR3 consists of 14 residues.

The chain combines TRBV7-3 with TRBJ2-3; D gene unclear. The CDR3 runs to 15 residues. Per germline, CDR1 SGHTA and CDR2 FQGTGA. The V end was cut by 4 bases, the J end by 6 bases, with 17 bases between. The CDR3 spells CASSSGDSSADTQYF. The CDR3, as DNA: TGTGCCAGCAGCTCCGGCGACTCCTCCGCGGATACGCAGTATTTT. The whole variable domain, remainder taken from reference TRBV7-3 and TRBJ2-3, is GAGVSQTPSNKVTEKGKYVELRCDPISGHTALYWYRQSLGQGPEFLIYFQGTGAADDSGLPNDRFFAVRPEGSVSTLKIQRTERGDSAVYLCASSSGDSSADTQYFGPGTRLTVL.

The V call is TRBV27, the J call TRBJ1-4; 9 nucleotides match TRBD1. Per germline, CDR1 MNHEY and CDR2 SMNVEV (reference sequence). This CDR3 is 15 amino acids long. Trimming at V came to 3 bases and at J to 8 bases, leaving 7 bases not matched to a gene. CDR3 residues: CASSFIGTGREKLFF. DNA of the CDR3: TGTGCCAGCAGTTTCATTGGGACAGGGCGGGAAAAACTGTTTTTT. The full variable domain, its missing parts supplied by reference TRBV27 and TRBJ1-4, is EAQVTQNPRYLITVTGKKLTVTCSQNMNHEYMSWYRQDPGLGLRQIYYSMNVEVTDKGDVPEGYKVSRKEKRNFPLILESPSPNQTSLYFCASSFIGTGREKLFFGSGTQLSVL.

The CDR3 protein is CASSFLAGGYNEQFF. CDR3 DNA: TGTGCCAGCAGTTTTCTAGCGGGAGGGTACAATGAGCAGTTCTTC. The chain couples TRBV6-5 to TRBJ2-1; the match to TRBD2 covers 12 bases. The CDR3 length is 15 residues. Per the germline V gene, CDR1 is MNHEY and CDR2 is SVGAGI. The J segment lost 4 bases and the V segment lost 4 bases, leaving 2 bases of the junction unmatched.

CDR3 sequence (DNA): TGTGCCACCAGACGTGGGGCCTCCAACACTGAAGCTTTCTTT. Translating gives CATRRGASNTEAFF. V is TRBV24-1 and J is TRBJ1-1; perhaps TRBD1 as D (5 bases). V dropped 7 bases and J dropped 2 bases, with 13 bases sitting between them. Germline V CDR1 and CDR2: KGHDR, SFDVKD. The CDR3 contains 14 residues.

The rearrangement uses TRBV4-3 and TRBJ1-5; D remains unclear. V lost 1 base, J lost 7 bases, and 11 bases lay in between. Germline CDR1 and CDR2: LGHNA and YSLEER. The CDR3 sequence is 14 residues long. CDR3 coding DNA: TGCGCCAGCAGCCAAGGGCTAGGATCCCAGCCCCAGCATTTT. It yields the protein CASSQGLGSQPQHF.

This chain connects TRBV9 to TRBJ2-1, with 11 bases lining up with TRBD2. Germline V gives CDR1 SGDLS, CDR2 YYNGEE. The V gene end was trimmed by 3 bases and the J gene end by 5 bases; junction bases not matched to a gene: 7. This CDR3 region has 16 residues. CDR3 nucleotides: TGTGCCAGCAGCGCCACCGGGACTAGCGGAAACAATGAGCAGTTCTTC. It is translated as CASSATGTSGNNEQFF.

The rearrangement uses TRBV7-2 and TRBJ2-1; 7 bases are a match to TRBD2. Germline lookup yields CDR1 SGHTA and CDR2 FQGNSA. The CDR3 spans 16 residues. V was pared by 5 bases and J by 4 bases, with 11 bases of the junction left unmatched. This chain's CDR3 is CASSLGAGVRYNEQFF. In nucleotides, the CDR3 is TGTGCCAGCAGCCTTGGGGCGGGAGTTAGGTACAATGAGCAGTTCTTC. The whole variable domain, remainder taken from reference TRBV7-2 and TRBJ2-1, is GAGVSQSPSNKVTEKGKDVELRCDPISGHTALYWYRQSLGQGLEFLIYFQGNSAPDKSGLPSDRFSAERTGGSVSTLTIQRTQQEDSAVYLCASSLGAGVRYNEQFFGPGTRLTVL.

The chain links TRBV6-8 to TRBJ1-1; D is unclear. This CDR3 has 16 amino acids. From germline, CDR1 is MNHGY and CDR2 SAAAGT. Between the trimmed V and J ends, which lost 0 bases and 3 bases, there was a span of 14 bases. The CDR3 here is CASSYSSRGRDTEAFF. Written as DNA, the CDR3 is TGTGCCAGCAGTTACTCGAGTCGGGGTCGTGACACTGAAGCTTTCTTT.

V and J are TRBV28 and TRBJ2-3; possibly TRBD1 for D (5 bases). The CDR3 covers 13 residues. V lost 5 bases to trimming and J lost 3 bases, with 9 bases between them. The germline V gene encodes CDR1 MDHEN and CDR2 SYDVKM. DNA of the CDR3: TGTGCCAGCAGTCCAGGGAAGACAGATACGCAGTATTTT. The encoded protein is CASSPGKTDTQYF.

This sequence joins TRBV7-8 and TRBJ1-5; possible D gene TRBD1, 5 bases. The V gene's germline CDR1 is SGHVS and CDR2 FQNEAQ. CDR3 length: 17 amino acids. With 4 bases removed from V and 6 bases from J, the gap between germline ends came to 22 bases. CDR3 bases: TGTGCCAGCAGCTCCCGCCCCGGCGGGACTCTAGTTCAGCCCCAGCATTTT. It specifies CASSSRPGGTLVQPQHF.

The V gene is TRBV12-3 or TRBV12-4, the J gene TRBJ1-5, with unresolved D. This CDR3 has 13 residues. Trimming removed 4 bases from V and 3 bases from J, with 7 bases in between. CDR3 sequence reads: CASSYRLNQPQHF. DNA for the CDR3: TGTGCCAGCAGTTACCGACTCAATCAGCCCCAGCATTTT.

V and J are TRBV14 and TRBJ2-2; D perhaps matches TRBD2 (6 bases). V was pared by 6 bases and J by 5 bases, with 22 bases between. The CDR3 is made up of 17 amino acids. Germline lookup yields CDR1 SGHDN and CDR2 FVKESK. CDR3 loop: CASRLTLADRRTGELFF. CDR3 nucleotides: TGTGCCAGCAGACTCACCTTAGCGGACCGGCGGACCGGGGAGCTGTTTTTT.

The V and J genes are TRBV24-1 and TRBJ1-5, with 7 nucleotides matching TRBD1. J lost 11 bases, V lost 3 bases, and 3 bases had no gene match. The germline V gene has CDR1 KGHDR and CDR2 SFDVKD. The CDR3 consists of 12 residues. The CDR3 spells CATSDRGQAQHF. CDR3 in DNA: TGTGCCACCAGTGATCGCGGACAGGCCCAGCATTTT.

The J gene is TRBJ2-5, the V gene TRBV3-1 (or the pseudogene TRBV3-2); 7 bases line up with TRBD2. The CDR3 is made up of 16 amino acids. With 3 bases clipped from V and 7 bases from J, the junction kept 14 bases outside the gene matches. CDR1 is LGHDT, CDR2 YNNKEL, per germline (reference sequence). This chain's CDR3 is CASSHGSGRDYGTQYF. The CDR3 DNA is TGTGCCAGCAGCCACGGGAGCGGCAGGGACTACGGGACCCAGTACTTC.

The chain uses TRBV28 and TRBJ1-4, with 8 bases matching TRBD1. The trim removed 6 bases at V and 5 bases at J, leaving 8 bases unmatched. This CDR3 is built from 15 residues. Germline lookup yields CDR1 MDHEN and CDR2 SYDVKM. The CDR3 loop is CASSPGGQANEKLFF. The CDR3 DNA reads TGTGCCAGCAGCCCCGGGGGACAGGCGAATGAAAAACTGTTTTTT.

The genes are TRBV7-3 and TRBJ1-3, with a weak D call TRBD1 (5 bases). CDR1 and CDR2 (germline): SGHTA, FQGTGA. The CDR3 contains 13 residues. V was shortened by 4 bases and J by 7 bases, with 11 bases between the two germline ends. The CDR3 nucleotides are TGTGCCAGCAGCTATGGGGCGGGGAACACCATATATTTT. This sequence encodes CASSYGAGNTIYF.

V is TRBV13 and J is TRBJ1-3; unclear D gene. V lost 4 bases and J 0 bases, leaving 10 bases between the germline ends. CDR1 PRHDT and CDR2 FYEKMQ come from the germline V gene (reference sequence). CDR3 length: 15 amino acids. Here the CDR3 DNA reads TGTGCCAGCAGCTCCCAAGTTAGCTCTGGAAACACCATATATTTT. Translating gives CASSSQVSSGNTIYF.

The genes are TRBV6-5 and TRBJ2-7; TRBD1 aligns across 7 bases. This CDR3 has 14 residues. V shed 8 bases and J 0 bases; nucleotides not matched to a gene: 7. Germline V lookup: CDR1 MNHEY, CDR2 SVGAGI. The CDR3 DNA follows: TGTGCCAGCGCGCGACAGGGAAGCTCCTACGAGCAGTACTTC. Amino acids: CASARQGSSYEQYF.

In this sample, this clone turned up a few times. The chain employs TRBV4-1 and TRBJ2-1; 8 nucleotides match TRBD2. The germline gives CDR1 MGHRA, CDR2 YSYEKL. Germline trimming cut 2 bases from V and 8 bases from J; bases unmatched to any gene: 8. This CDR3 contains 15 residues. The CDR3 region is CASSQPAGGADEQFF. DNA of the CDR3: TGCGCCAGCAGCCAACCGGCCGGGGGGGCCGATGAGCAGTTCTTC.

The chain recombines TRBV9 with TRBJ2-1; 8 bases match TRBD2. Germline V gene lookup returns CDR1 SGDLS and CDR2 YYNGEE. The CDR3 spans 17 residues. The ends lost 0 bases at V and 8 bases at J; junction bases unmatched: 13. CDR3 loop: CASSVGDGGGSWDEQFF. CDR3 sequence (DNA): TGTGCCAGCAGCGTAGGGGACGGCGGGGGGTCTTGGGATGAGCAGTTCTTC.

The sample holds one count of this clone. V gene TRBV9 combines with J gene TRBJ1-6, with D maybe TRBD1 (5 bases). V lost 0 bases to trimming and J lost 9 bases, with 13 bases between them. CDR1 and CDR2 (germline): SGDLS, YYNGEE. The CDR3 sequence is 15 residues long. CDR3 in amino acids: CASSVALGGGSPLHF. The CDR3 DNA reads TGTGCCAGCAGCGTAGCTTTGGGGGGAGGTTCACCCCTCCACTTT.

This chain connects TRBV5-4 to TRBJ1-6; 7 nucleotides agree with TRBD1. In germline, CDR1 is SGHNT, CDR2 YYREEE (reference sequence). Germline trimming cut 4 bases from V and 5 bases from J; bases unmatched to any gene: 3. CDR3 length: 14 residues. CDR3 sequence (DNA): TGTGCCAGCAGCAGGACAGGAGATAATTCACCCCTCCACTTT. It translates to CASSRTGDNSPLHF.

The chain combines TRBV18 with TRBJ2-1; D is unclear. CDR1 is KGHSH and CDR2 is LQKENI in the germline V gene. V was trimmed by 3 bases and J by 6 bases, leaving 6 bases between them. The CDR3 runs to 12 residues. CDR3 protein: CASSPASNEQFF. The CDR3 bases are TGTGCCAGCTCACCCGCGTCCAATGAGCAGTTCTTC.

For this clone: At one end, the junction sequence differs from germline, possibly due to a read error. The rearrangement joins TRBV3-1 (or the pseudogene TRBV3-2) to TRBJ2-1, with 9 bases identical to TRBD1. The CDR3 loop spans 13 amino acids. Germline V gene sequence: CDR1 LGHDT, CDR2 YNNKEL (reference sequence). This chain's CDR3 is CASSQDSVDRGVF. CDR3 DNA: TGTGCCAGCAGCCAAGATTCTGTGGACAGGGGAGTCTTC.

This clone is a singleton in its sample. The chain is built from TRBV10-2 and TRBJ2-7, with TRBD2 as a possible D gene (7 bases). V dropped 3 bases and J dropped 6 bases, with 9 bases sitting between them. CDR3 length: 12 amino acids. Germline V lookup: CDR1 WSHSY, CDR2 SAAADI. Here the CDR3 reads CASSDGGAEQYF. As DNA, the CDR3 is TGCGCCAGCAGTGATGGGGGGGCCGAGCAGTACTTC.

The chain combines TRBV11-2 with TRBJ2-7; a weak D match, TRBD1 (6 bases). Germline assignment: CDR1 SGHAT and CDR2 FQNNGV. Deletions cut 0 bases from V and 7 bases from J, with 13 bases between. This CDR3 contains 14 residues. This chain's CDR3 is CASSLDRQGREQYF. For the CDR3, the DNA is TGTGCCAGCAGCTTAGATCGGCAGGGGAGAGAGCAGTACTTC.